The source of this T cell receptor (beta chain) is a study of blood T cell repertoires in COVID-19. Sequencing used immunoSEQ multiplex PCR; TCRdb keeps in-frame clones, though not all of them. The table lists about 190,000 clones, less than 85% of them singletons, with roughly 12% in the top ten. The CDR3 loop spans 15 amino acids. Germline CDR1 and CDR2: MDHEN and SYDVKM. V shed 8 bases and J shed 7 bases, with 20 bases lying between them. The clonotype originates from a woman aged 50 to 60 with acute or convalescent COVID-19. The genes are TRBV28 and TRBJ1-4; D uncertain. The sequenced sample was peripheral blood. This CDR3 is CASSLNWRGGEKLFF. The CDR3, as DNA: TGTGCCAGCTCTTTAAACTGGCGGGGAGGTGAAAAACTGTTTTTT. Based on the CDR3 plus reference TRBV28 and TRBJ1-4, the full variable domain is DVKVTQSSRYLVKRTGEKVFLECVQDMDHENMFWYRQDPGLGLRLIYFSYDVKMKEKGDIPEGYSVSREKKERFSLILESASTNQTSMYLCASSLNWRGGEKLFFGSGTQLSVL.